The entry below gives a single T cell receptor (beta chain) sequence along with its context. This entry is derived from a study of regulatory and conventional T cells in RAG deficiency. CDR1 MNHNS and CDR2 SASEGT come from the germline V gene. The CDR3 spans 15 residues. After removal of 6 bases from V and 8 bases from J, the junction contained 9 bases not matched to a gene. Blood CD4+ CD25-high CD127-low regulatory T cells supplied the genomic DNA template. Sequenced by immunoSEQ multiplex PCR; TCRdb stores in-frame clones only, minus some. Of roughly 8,500 clones in the sample, approximately 93% are singletons; the top ten hold more than 1.5%. These data also formed part of another study, on regulatory T cells. That paper states: The primer mix had 52 TRBV and 13 TRBJ primers. Patient repertoires had restricted TRB V-J pairs and skewed V and J usage, most in Tregs.

The clonotype comes from a human donor in good health. The sample comprised CD127- CD25+ CD4+ Tregs sorted from blood. The J gene is TRBJ2-1, the V gene TRBV6-1, with TRBD2 identical over 11 bases. CDR3 sequence (DNA): TGTGCCAGCAGCACCGGGACTAGCGGACGGTATGAGCAGTTCTTC. Residues: CASSTGTSGRYEQFF.